A selection of T cell receptor beta chains follows, all from one sample in a study of blood T cell repertoires in COVID-19. Method: immunoSEQ multiplex PCR; TCRdb's copy keeps in-frame clones and lacks some. The repertoire includes more than 200,000 clones, less than 90% of them detected once, and over 9.5% sits in the top ten. Input material: peripheral blood. Receptor source: a woman of 80 years or more with COVID-19, enrolled during active disease. CDR3s include the opening cysteine and the closing phenylalanine or tryptophan. A D gene is named only where the DNA matches it firmly. The size entry is marked missing in some rows and otherwise reads once, few, many or a size class.

D gene	V gene	J gene	clone size	CDR3 protein	CDR3 DNA
-	TRBV20-1	TRBJ1-5	-	CSASPFLAGITNQPQHF	TGCAGTGCTAGTCCGTTCCTCGCGGGAATAACCAATCAGCCCCAGCATTTT
TRBD1	TRBV5-4	TRBJ1-2	-	CASSPPLQGLGGYTF	TGTGCCAGCAGCCCCCCCCTACAGGGGTTAGGCGGCTACACCTTC
-	TRBV20-1	TRBJ1-5	few	CSASSGEGNQPQHF	TGCAGTGCTAGTTCGGGGGAGGGCAATCAGCCCCAGCATTTT
-	TRBV2	TRBJ1-6	-	CASSGGWGLNSPLHF	TGTGCCAGCAGTGGGGGATGGGGACTTAATTCACCCCTCCACTTT
-	TRBV27	TRBJ1-2	-	CASSLYRAYGYTF	TGTGCCAGCAGTTTATACAGGGCCTATGGCTACACCTTC
-	TRBV28	TRBJ1-2	few	CASSSLDGETF	TGTGCCAGCAGTTCCCTGGACGGGGAAACCTTC
TRBD1	TRBV7-9	TRBJ1-6	once	CASRPTGDNSPLHF	TGTGCCAGCAGACCAACAGGGGACAATTCACCCCTCCACTTT
-	TRBV5-6	TRBJ2-5	-	CASSPTGPQETQYF	TGTGCCAGCAGCCCCACAGGGCCCCAAGAGACCCAGTACTTC
TRBD1	TRBV6-5	TRBJ2-3	-	CASSRDSRGTQYF	TGTGCCAGCAGTCGGGACAGTAGGGGTACGCAGTATTTT
-	TRBV27	TRBJ2-7	-	CASSLSTLDSPYEQYF	TGTGCCAGCAGTTTATCGACTTTGGACAGTCCCTACGAGCAGTACTTC
TRBD2	TRBV3-1/TRBV3-2	TRBJ2-1	-	CASSRSPVSGGGQDEQFF	TGTGCCAGCAGCCGCTCACCAGTTAGCGGGGGGGGCCAGGATGAGCAGTTCTTC
-	TRBV6-5	TRBJ2-1	-	CASSSGTRTTFRQFF	TGTGCCAGCAGTTCCGGGACTCGAACCACTTTCCGGCAGTTCTTC
-	TRBV5-1	TRBJ2-7	-	CASATVNPSYEQYF	TGCGCCAGCGCCACAGTTAATCCATCCTACGAGCAGTACTTC
TRBD1	TRBV28	TRBJ1-2	-	CASSLWDREAYGYTF	TGTGCCAGCAGTTTATGGGACAGGGAAGCCTATGGCTACACCTTC
-	TRBV3-1/TRBV3-2	TRBJ1-2	-	CASSQAGYGYTF	TGTGCCAGCAGCCAAGCAGGCTATGGCTACACCTTC
TRBD2	TRBV10-2	TRBJ2-3	-	CASIPSGGATDTQYF	TGCGCCAGCATTCCGAGCGGGGGGGCTACAGATACGCAGTATTTT
TRBD1	TRBV5-1	TRBJ2-7	once	CASSRPGTGGYEQYF	TGCGCCAGCAGCCGACCCGGGACAGGGGGCTACGAGCAGTACTTC
-	TRBV5-5	TRBJ2-1	once	CASSSPGLDRINNEQFF	TGTGCCAGCAGCTCGCCCGGCTTGGACAGAATTAACAATGAGCAGTTCTTC
TRBD2	TRBV7-8	TRBJ2-5	few	CASNLERGRETQYF	TGTGCCAGCAATCTCGAGCGGGGGAGGGAGACCCAGTACTTC
-	TRBV7-6	TRBJ1-1	-	CASSFIRAAEAFF	TGTGCCAGCAGCTTTATAAGAGCCGCTGAAGCTTTCTTT
TRBD2	TRBV28	TRBJ2-3	-	CASSLVGQGGDTQYF	TGTGCCAGCAGTCTTGTGGGGCAGGGAGGGGATACGCAGTATTTT
-	TRBV6-6	TRBJ1-4	-	CASSSFGEKLFF	TGTGCCAGCAGTTCATTCGGTGAAAAACTGTTTTTT
-	TRBV5-1	TRBJ1-1	-	CASSSRQRENTEAFF	TGCGCCAGCAGCTCCCGACAGCGGGAGAACACTGAAGCTTTCTTT
TRBD1	TRBV27	TRBJ2-5	-	CASSQQGLKTQYF	TGTGCCAGCAGTCAACAGGGGTTGAAGACCCAGTACTTC
TRBD2	TRBV5-6	TRBJ2-3	-	CASSLGLAGVLDTQYF	TGTGCCAGCAGCTTGGGGCTAGCGGGGGTGTTGGATACGCAGTATTTT
-	TRBV27	TRBJ1-4	few	CASSPFGGSKGEKLFF	TGTGCCAGCAGTCCGTTCGGGGGGTCAAAGGGTGAAAAACTGTTTTTT
-	TRBV5-8	TRBJ1-5	-	CASSLQENQPQHF	TGTGCCAGCAGCTTGCAGGAAAATCAGCCCCAGCATTTT
-	TRBV5-4	TRBJ1-6	few	CASSPSRFNSPLHF	TGTGCCAGCAGTCCGTCCAGGTTTAATTCACCCCTCCACTTT
-	TRBV6-6	TRBJ2-7	-	CASSLAVSYEQYF	TGTGCCAGCAGTTTGGCGGTCTCCTACGAGCAGTACTTC
-	TRBV7-9	TRBJ2-3	-	CASSYPGDTQYF	TGTGCCAGCAGCTATCCGGGAGATACGCAGTATTTT
-	TRBV10-3	TRBJ1-5	-	CATADRRGGYSNQPQHF	TGTGCCACCGCGGATAGACGAGGGGGATATAGCAATCAGCCCCAGCATTTT
TRBD1	TRBV7-2	TRBJ2-3	-	CASSIGDRARYTDTQYF	TGTGCCAGCAGCATTGGGGACAGGGCTCGGTACACAGATACGCAGTATTTT
TRBD1	TRBV5-1	TRBJ2-4	-	CASRTTGGNIQYF	TGCGCCAGCAGGACGACAGGGGGCAACATTCAGTACTTC
TRBD1	TRBV29-1	TRBJ1-1	-	CSARETGDGSTEAFF	TGCAGCGCCAGAGAGACAGGGGACGGGAGCACTGAAGCTTTCTTT
TRBD1	TRBV5-4	TRBJ1-2	-	CASSPGQVFYGYTF	TGTGCCAGCAGCCCCGGACAGGTCTTTTATGGCTACACCTTC
-	TRBV6-5	TRBJ1-3	-	CASSQGHSSGNTIYF	TGTGCCAGCAGTCAGGGACATTCCTCTGGAAACACCATATATTTT
-	TRBV6-5	TRBJ2-5	-	CASSLLDSDETQYF	TGTGCCAGCAGTCTCCTTGACAGCGACGAGACCCAGTACTTC
TRBD2	TRBV10-3	TRBJ2-5	-	CAISEAGGGETQYF	TGTGCCATCAGTGAAGCGGGGGGGGGAGAGACCCAGTACTTC
-	TRBV5-6	TRBJ1-2	-	CASSNRVGYGYTF	TGTGCCAGCAGCAACAGGGTAGGCTATGGCTACACCTTC
-	TRBV13	TRBJ2-3	few	CASSRDSPGTDTQYF	TGTGCCAGCAGCAGAGACTCGCCCGGCACAGATACGCAGTATTTT
TRBD1	TRBV19	TRBJ1-5	-	CASRTTGNNQPQHF	TGTGCCAGTAGAACGACAGGGAACAATCAGCCCCAGCATTTT
TRBD1	TRBV9	TRBJ1-1	-	CASSVGQPGGTEAFF	TGTGCCAGCAGCGTGGGACAGCCGGGGGGGACTGAAGCTTTCTTT
TRBD1	TRBV2	TRBJ1-2	-	CASRVGQGNRYGYTF	TGTGCCAGCAGGGTTGGACAGGGTAATCGATACGGCTACACCTTC
TRBD1	TRBV27	TRBJ1-2	once	CASSLRQGARENGYTF	TGTGCCAGCAGTTTGAGGCAGGGGGCTAGGGAAAATGGCTACACCTTC
-	TRBV5-1	TRBJ1-2	few	CASGLLTADGYTF	TGCGCCAGCGGACTCCTCACGGCCGATGGCTACACCTTC
TRBD2	TRBV5-1	TRBJ2-3	-	CASSPWTSGDRTDTQYF	TGCGCCAGCAGCCCCTGGACTAGCGGGGATAGGACAGATACGCAGTATTTT
-	TRBV23-1	TRBJ1-1	-	CASSQSGTGGSEGEAFF	TGCGCCAGCAGTCAATCGGGGACCGGGGGATCCGAGGGAGAAGCTTTCTTT
TRBD2	TRBV5-6	TRBJ2-1	-	CASSSGLASYNEQFF	TGTGCCAGCAGCTCGGGACTAGCCTCCTACAATGAGCAGTTCTTC
-	TRBV4-1	TRBJ1-4	-	CASSQDTGQGGEKLFF	TGCGCCAGCAGCCAAGATACTGGCCAGGGAGGTGAAAAACTGTTTTTT
TRBD2	TRBV6-6	TRBJ2-3	-	CASSFLRDYFRDTQYF	TGTGCCAGCAGTTTCCTCCGGGACTACTTTAGGGATACGCAGTATTTT
-	TRBV4-1	TRBJ1-1	-	CASSPLWGPTNTEAFF	TGCGCCAGCAGCCCGCTATGGGGCCCTACGAACACTGAAGCTTTCTTT
-	TRBV6-5	TRBJ1-1	few	CASSRLDAEAFF	TGTGCCAGCAGTCGACTAGACGCTGAAGCTTTCTTT
TRBD1	TRBV3-1/TRBV3-2	TRBJ1-2	-	CASSQVTGGAPYGYTF	TGTGCCAGCAGCCAAGTTACAGGGGGCGCCCCCTATGGCTACACCTTC
-	TRBV21-1	TRBJ1-5	-	CASSKISLTGPRIDNQPQHF	TGTGCCAGCAGCAAGATCAGCCTGACAGGACCGAGAATAGACAATCAGCCCCAGCATTTT
-	TRBV13	TRBJ1-1	-	CASSARPNRAEAFF	TGTGCCAGCAGCGCCCGCCCCAACCGAGCTGAAGCTTTCTTT
-	TRBV28	TRBJ2-1	-	CASSPSRRYNEQFF	TGTGCCAGCAGCCCGAGCCGAAGATACAATGAGCAGTTCTTC
-	TRBV18	TRBJ2-1	-	CASSPLGSSYNEQFF	TGTGCCAGCTCACCACTGGGGAGCTCCTACAATGAGCAGTTCTTC
-	TRBV7-6	TRBJ2-5	-	CASSLSGGLRETQYF	TGTGCCAGCAGCTTATCGGGGGGCCTGCGAGAGACCCAGTACTTC
-	TRBV9	TRBJ1-2	-	CASSREVSGYTF	TGTGCCAGCAGCCGGGAGGTATCTGGCTACACCTTC